The entry that follows covers one T cell receptor beta chain sequence. Its target antigen remains unknown. No base qualities exist here, and no much larger clone lies one base off it. The source of the sample is a study of shared clonotypes between healthy human individuals (dated by TCRdb to about 2020). For the study in its entirety: The cohort comprised a couple of women and three men aged 18 to 49 years. To estimate repertoire size and how much clonotype sharing occurs between individuals, the study deeply sequenced the blood TCR repertoires of five healthy adults. To increase sequencing depth and limit assay-specific biases, different laboratories used diverse techniques to prepare libraries and sequence TCR repertoires. Leukapheresis yielded between about 0.94 and 9.5 billion PBMCs per donor. For each donor, CD4 naive and CD4 memory were each run on three plates, CD8 naive on two plates, and CD8 memory on one plate. Here is what the overall study found, with its caveats: Because the study included only a small number of donors, the genetic and exposure-history diversity represented was limited. Compared with non-shared clonotypes, clonotypes shared by all four sorted-subset donors had higher generation probabilities. Pairwise subsampling indicated that sequencing depth was expected to affect the degree of clonotype sharing among donors. Sharing across a few donors was observed for around 5% of naive CD4, about 3.2% of naive CD8, over 2% of memory CD4, and around 0.42% of memory CD8 clonotypes. Naive subsets generally had larger estimated clonotype richness than memory subsets. Incomplete sequencing was indicated by rarefaction of sorted-subset datasets, despite the large sequencing depth. Sampling was restricted to blood, and TCR repertoires in tissue are likely to differ from TCR repertoires in blood.

CDR1 is given as SNHLY and CDR2 as FYNNEI, both from the germline V gene. From the cysteine up to the phenylalanine, the CDR3 has a length of 15 residues. Solely the CDR3 DNA is kept, with 45 bases framed from the first base. Trimming costs V 4 bases and J 0 bases, and their ends lie 12 bases apart. Using the deep immunoSEQ assay, TCR CDR3 regions were amplified from genomic DNA by multiplex PCR. Extracted genomic DNA from each cell subset was distributed evenly across all wells of several immunoSEQ 96-well plates, and each plate was treated as a replicate. Each replicate PCR for sorted subsets received about 220 ng genomic DNA, equal to roughly 33,000 T cell genomes. The purified libraries were quantified using a Qubit 3.0 fluorometer, sized with a Bioanalyzer 2100, and then quantified again using the KAPA Library Quantification kit. A separate single-read 150-cycle Illumina NextSeq 550 flow cell was used to sequence each immunoSEQ 96-well plate. Turning to the authors' computational methods: Because the immunoSEQ output held only junctional sequences and lacked quality scores, the filtering could not match the filtering applied to full-length reads. To assign V/J genes and CDR3, sequences were annotated using PyIR, a Python wrapper for IgBLAST v1.9, with IMGT germline references. Any read was removed if the V/J assignment was weak (E-value above 1e-6), the CDR3 was missing, or the read contained stop codons, out-of-frame junctions, or ambiguous translated residues. V3J clonotypes were defined by identical inferred V gene, J gene, and CDR3 amino acid sequence. To compute the percentage overlap between repertoires, the number of shared unique clonotypes was divided by the size of the smaller repertoire. RTK rarefaction, the Chao1 estimator, and Recon v2.1 estimates of unobserved clonotypes were used to assess repertoire richness. Generation probabilities for all TCRbeta clonotypes obtained by the gDNA method from a few donors were computed using OLGA. As stored in TCRdb, this immuneACCESS dataset retains in-frame rearrangements with V and J assigned. A fraction of the clones does not appear; measured against another copy, unresolved V genes explain less than half of the discrepancy, and the remainder lacks a known reason. The V and J calls and the clone size are those of that table, but D and trimming were determined from the DNA. This sample has more than 2 million clones in its table, and 85% to 95% of those were observed once. The ten largest account for 0.13% of the sample.

The donors were healthy, HIV-negative adults who had no recently reported acute infections or vaccinations. Only Caucasian adults living in Nashville, Tennessee, USA were represented among the donors. Magnetic negative selection was used to enrich CD4+ T cells, after which naive cells were positively selected on CD45RA and the negative fraction became the memory subset. After blood collection by leukapheresis, PBMCs were isolated using Ficoll-Histopaque density gradient centrifugation and then cryopreserved in the vapor phase of liquid nitrogen. Analytical flow cytometry was used to check the purity and quantity of each magnetically sorted T cell population. From each sorted fraction, genomic DNA was isolated and quantified by UV absorbance on a Nanodrop 2000c.

The sequenced sample consisted of naive CD4+ T cells sorted from blood. The sample's cell subset or site label, in plain terms: CD45RA+ positively selected. This TCR was sampled from a man younger than 30 in good health. The chain is encoded by TRBV2 joined to TRBJ1-1; matching of 6 bases hints at TRBD1 as the D gene. At the DNA level, the sequence is TGTGCCAGCAGTGTAGGGGGGTCCCTGAACACTGAAGCTTTCTTT. This sequence encodes CASSVGGSLNTEAFF.